One TCR beta chain is described in this entry. Its antigen remains unidentified. The UMIs carried a 6-nucleotide sample barcode, and they were added by template switching. For each CDR3 protein, TCRdb gives one entry from its re-call of the 5' RACE reads, without DNA. The sample table includes hundreds of thousands of distinct CDR3 sequences. The data were taken from a study of monozygotic twins with inflammatory bowel disease. Study-level points and caveats: Patients got different immunosuppressive treatments, which may have made their repertoires more variable. The results supported no single strong signal or clonotype associated with IBD.

CDR3 length: 18 residues. Whole-blood total RNA was extracted without T cell sorting. The gene calls are TRBV21-1 and TRBJ2-2; checking the TCRdb D call of TRBD1 is not possible without DNA. TRBV21-1 is a pseudogene locus. Sequencing used blood. This TCR came from a human donor with ulcerative colitis or Crohn's disease, or a healthy co-twin of an affected twin (not recorded which). CDR3: CASSGPPGVFPNTGELFF.